This TCR beta chain came from a study of cytomegalovirus exposure and HLA in healthy donors. Only a few counts were recorded for this clone. Its antigen remains unidentified. Primers for the PCR totalled 60 Vbeta and 13 Jbeta. The method was immunoSEQ multiplex PCR; TCRdb's version includes in-frame clones alone and lacks a portion of them. The sample lists about 160,000 clones, over 70% seen once, with roughly 4.7% in the top ten. Overall study findings and caveats: It was shown in a later analysis that HLA-associated TCR beta chains were more clonally expanded than other, equally common chains. Sequence variants that were highly shared formed a cluster that was likely a sequencing artifact. TCR beta chain V- and J-gene trimming was linked, in a later analysis, to a missense variant in DCLRE1C.

J gave up 0 bases and V 4 bases, and 10 bases lay outside the gene matches. Germline V CDR1 and CDR2: SEHNR, FQNEAQ (reference sequence). The CDR3 is 17 amino acids. Sequencing used PBMCs. This rearrangement joins TRBV7-9 to TRBJ1-1, with 8 bases matching TRBD1. The receptor was isolated from a man aged 25-45 years in good health and CMV-seronegative. The CDR3 spells CASSSPRGQALNTEAFF. The CDR3 DNA reads TGTGCCAGCAGCTCCCCGCGGGGACAGGCGCTGAACACTGAAGCTTTCTTT.